What follows is one TCR beta chain and its context. Its matching antigen is unknown. V lost 2 bases to trimming and J lost 9 bases, with 8 bases between them. The CDR3 is made up of 11 amino acids. CDR1 and CDR2 from the germline V gene are SGHNT and YYREEE (reference sequence). These data come from a study of T cell responses to AZD1222 COVID-19 vaccine. Sequencing was performed with immunoSEQ multiplex PCR; in TCRdb, only in-frame clones are kept and a portion is missing. Of approximately 150,000 clones listed, 90% to 95% are singletons. General study results and limits: Only six individuals given AZD1222 were seropositive at baseline. Spike was spanned by vaccine-associated CD4 TCRs, with dominance at 160-218 and 743-854. Spike-specific TCR repertoires showed rising breadth and depth after two AZD1222 doses. Among spike-specific TCRs, nearly half reportedly target unmutated variant regions.

The chain couples TRBV5-4 to TRBJ1-2; no clear D. The receptor was derived from an adult in good health. The input for sequencing was peripheral blood, taken on day 0 of AZD1222 vaccination. The CDR3 protein is CASSLSGSYTF. The DNA of the CDR3 is TGTGCCAGCAGCTTATCCGGCAGCTACACCTTC.